The clone carrying this T cell receptor beta chain was counted a single time. Method: immunoSEQ multiplex PCR; TCRdb's copy keeps in-frame clones and lacks some. There are roughly 53,000 clones in the sample; under 85% occur only once, and around 14% lies in the top ten. These data belong to a study of blood T cell repertoires in COVID-19. The germline CDR1 and CDR2 sequences are LNHNV and YYDKDF (reference sequence). V was pared by 4 bases and J by 7 bases, with 4 bases of the junction left unmatched. The CDR3 has 14 amino acids. The rearrangement links TRBV15 to TRBJ1-4; 9 nucleotides match TRBD1. Sequenced sample: peripheral blood. This sequence was found in a human donor in a cohort sampled during active COVID-19. The CDR3 here is CATSMGQGGEKLFF. The CDR3 DNA reads TGTGCCACCAGCATGGGACAGGGTGGTGAAAAACTGTTTTTT. The full variable domain, completed using reference TRBV15 and TRBJ1-4, is DAMVIQNPRYQVTQFGKPVTLSCSQTLNHNVMYWYQQKSSQAPKLLFHYYDKDFNNEADTPDNFQSRRPNTSFCFLDIRSPGLGDTAMYLCATSMGQGGEKLFFGSGTQLSVL.